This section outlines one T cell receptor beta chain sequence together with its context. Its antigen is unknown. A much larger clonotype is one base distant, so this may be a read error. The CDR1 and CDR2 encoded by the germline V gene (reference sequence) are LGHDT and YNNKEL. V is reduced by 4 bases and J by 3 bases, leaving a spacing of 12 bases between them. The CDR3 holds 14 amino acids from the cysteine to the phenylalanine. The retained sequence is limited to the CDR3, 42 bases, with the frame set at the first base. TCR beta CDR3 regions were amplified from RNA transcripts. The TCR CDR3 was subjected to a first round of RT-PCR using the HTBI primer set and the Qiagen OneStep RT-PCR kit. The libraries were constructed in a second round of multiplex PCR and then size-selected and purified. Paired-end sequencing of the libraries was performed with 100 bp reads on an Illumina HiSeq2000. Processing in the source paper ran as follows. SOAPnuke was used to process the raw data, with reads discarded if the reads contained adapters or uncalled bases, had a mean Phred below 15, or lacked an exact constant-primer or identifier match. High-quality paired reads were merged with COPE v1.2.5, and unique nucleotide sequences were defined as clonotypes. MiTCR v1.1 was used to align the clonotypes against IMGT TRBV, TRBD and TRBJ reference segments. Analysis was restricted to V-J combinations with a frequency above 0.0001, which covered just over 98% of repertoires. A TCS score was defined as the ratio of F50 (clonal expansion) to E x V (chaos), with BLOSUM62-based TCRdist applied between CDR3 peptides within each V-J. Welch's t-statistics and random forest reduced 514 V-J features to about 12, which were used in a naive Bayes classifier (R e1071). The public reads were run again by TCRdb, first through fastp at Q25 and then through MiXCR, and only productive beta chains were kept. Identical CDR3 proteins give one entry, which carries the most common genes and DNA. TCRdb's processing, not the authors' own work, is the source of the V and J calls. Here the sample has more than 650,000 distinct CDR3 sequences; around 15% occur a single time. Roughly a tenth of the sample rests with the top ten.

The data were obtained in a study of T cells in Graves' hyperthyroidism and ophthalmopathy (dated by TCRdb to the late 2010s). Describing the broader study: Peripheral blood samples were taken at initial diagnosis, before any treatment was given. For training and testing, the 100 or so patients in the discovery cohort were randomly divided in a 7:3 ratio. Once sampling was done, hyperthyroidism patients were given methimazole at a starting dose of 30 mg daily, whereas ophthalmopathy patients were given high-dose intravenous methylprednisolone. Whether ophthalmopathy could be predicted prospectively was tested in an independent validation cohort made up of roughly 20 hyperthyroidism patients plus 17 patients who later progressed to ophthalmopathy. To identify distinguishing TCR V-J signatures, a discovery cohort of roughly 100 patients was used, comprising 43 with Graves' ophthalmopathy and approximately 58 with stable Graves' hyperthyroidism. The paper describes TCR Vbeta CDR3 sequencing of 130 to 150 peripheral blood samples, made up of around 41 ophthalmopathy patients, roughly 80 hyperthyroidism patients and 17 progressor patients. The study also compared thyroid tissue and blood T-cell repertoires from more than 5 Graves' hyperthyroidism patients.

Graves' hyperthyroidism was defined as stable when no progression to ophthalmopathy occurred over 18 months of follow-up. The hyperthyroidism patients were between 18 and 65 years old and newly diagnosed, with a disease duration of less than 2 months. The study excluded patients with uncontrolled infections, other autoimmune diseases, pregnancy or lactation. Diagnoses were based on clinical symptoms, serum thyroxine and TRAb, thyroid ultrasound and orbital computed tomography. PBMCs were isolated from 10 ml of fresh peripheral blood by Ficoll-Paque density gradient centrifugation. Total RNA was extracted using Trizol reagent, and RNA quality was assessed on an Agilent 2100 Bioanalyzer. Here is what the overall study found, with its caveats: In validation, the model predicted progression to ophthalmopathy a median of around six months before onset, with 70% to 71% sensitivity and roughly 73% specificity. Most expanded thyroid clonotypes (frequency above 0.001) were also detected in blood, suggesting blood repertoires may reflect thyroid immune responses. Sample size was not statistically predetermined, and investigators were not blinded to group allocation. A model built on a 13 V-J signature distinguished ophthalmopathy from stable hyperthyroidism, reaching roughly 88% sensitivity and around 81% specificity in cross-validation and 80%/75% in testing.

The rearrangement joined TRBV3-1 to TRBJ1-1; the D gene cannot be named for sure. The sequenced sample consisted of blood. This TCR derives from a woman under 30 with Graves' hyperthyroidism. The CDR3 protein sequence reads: CASSRLDGYTEAFF. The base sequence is TGTGCCAGCAGCCGACTTGATGGGTACACTGAAGCTTTCTTT. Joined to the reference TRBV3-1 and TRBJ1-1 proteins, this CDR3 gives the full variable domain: DTAVSQTPKYLVTQMGNDKSIKCEQNLGHDTMYWYKQDSKKFLKIMFSYNNKELIINETVPNRFSPKSPDKAHLNLHINSLELGDSAVYFCASSRLDGYTEAFFGQGTRLTVV.